This T cell receptor (beta chain) stems from a study of cytomegalovirus exposure and HLA in healthy donors. Study-wide findings and caveats: TCR beta chains numbering under 200 were designated cytomegalovirus-associated. Relative to equally common others, HLA-associated TCR beta chains showed greater clonal expansion in a later analysis.

Per germline, CDR1 SGHRS and CDR2 YFSETQ. The CDR3 extends over 16 amino acids. Trimming removed 0 bases from V and 3 bases from J, with 14 bases in between. Each donor's status was that of a healthy bone marrow donor. The PCR ran on 60 Vbeta and 13 Jbeta primers. Measured with immunoSEQ multiplex PCR; TCRdb has only the in-frame clones, and not every one. The data show 130,000 or so clones, roughly 80% seen once. About this clone itself: What it binds is unknown.

Sample: PBMCs. The chain links TRBV5-1 to TRBJ2-3, with TRBD1 as a possible D gene (6 bases). This TCR derives from a female donor in good health and CMV-seronegative. The CDR3 here is CASSLEGGRWTDTQYF. The CDR3, as DNA: TGCGCCAGCAGCTTGGAAGGGGGTCGGTGGACAGATACGCAGTATTTT.